This T cell receptor beta chain was obtained from a study of T cell responses to AZD1222 COVID-19 vaccine (TCRdb year 2021). Concerning the study at large: TCR sequencing covered fewer than 250 trial participants: 200 to 210 given two doses of AZD1222 and about 26 given two doses of MenACWY control vaccine. Trial participants were enrolled by age into 18-55, 56-69 and 70-plus year subgroups, with roughly 160, 29 and 62 TCR-sequenced participants respectively. Overall results and qualifications from the work: Most participants were white British and females outnumbered males, and the authors suggested that clonal diversity may have been underestimated. No day 14 peak-response samples were available, so repertoires were characterized only after the peak T cell response. The 56-69-year group was small, and its depth increase did not reach significance, likely because of low power. Spike-specific TCR breadth and depth rose significantly after two AZD1222 doses compared with day 0 and with MenACWY recipients. Nearly half of unique spike-specific TCRs reportedly recognized epitopes outside regions mutated in the B.1.351 and B.1.1.7 variants. Conclusions about previously exposed vaccinees are limited because only 5 or 6 AZD1222 recipients were SARS-CoV-2 seropositive at baseline. The vaccine-associated CD4 TCRs covered the entire spike protein, and the dominant responses fell in regions 160-218 and 743-854.

The CDR3 regions of human TCRbeta chains were analyzed by immunosequencing. Per the original workflow: TCRs in the repertoires were compared against a reference library of SARS-CoV-2-specific TCRs that had been generated with the MIRA antigen-specificity platform. Breadth was defined as the fraction of unique TCRs that were SARS-CoV-2-associated. Depth was defined as the fraction of total T cells that were SARS-CoV-2-associated. Each spike-specific TCR was assigned to its reactive spike region and to a CD4 or CD8 class using the MIRA data. Log10-transformed breadth and depth values were compared by one-way ANOVA with Sidak's multiple comparisons tests. The source is immuneACCESS, and TCRdb retained only in-frame sequences with V and J called. Part of the clones is not carried over; for the studies checked, unresolved V genes explain less than half of this, and the remainder is unexplained. V, J and clone size reflect that table, while D and trimming were determined from the DNA. The sample profile shows around 120,000 clones; 87% of them were found once. Around 2.5% of the sample goes to the ten largest clones.

For this clone: Its antigen is still unknown. No clone much larger than this one lies a single base away; base qualities are absent.

Reading the label with the study, this specimen's time point is: about 28 days (+/-7) after the second vaccine dose. AZD1222 recipients with second doses at about 4 weeks or about 12 weeks were pooled, because spike-specific TCR depth and breadth did not differ between schedules. Vaccinee samples were obtained from the UK trials COV001 and COV002, which included a single-blind randomized controlled phase 2/3 trial of AZD1222 (ChAdOx1 nCoV-19) in healthy adults. For TCRbeta chain sequencing, PBMC samples from trial participants were taken at day 0 and at day 28 after the second dose. There are 13 amino acids in the CDR3, from cysteine to phenylalanine inclusive. Only CDR3 DNA is held: 39 bases, read in frame from base 1. V was cut back by 5 bases and J by 6 bases, leaving a gap of 15 bases between them. Via the germline V gene, CDR1 is SGDLS and CDR2 YYNGEE.

This chain joins TRBV9 to TRBJ2-7, with a weak D call of TRBD2 (6 bases match). This specimen was peripheral blood, taken 28 days after the second AZD1222 dose. This clonotype was sampled from an adult who received the AZD1222 COVID-19 vaccine. At the DNA level, the sequence is TGTGCCAGCAGACCGTCCGGAGGGGCCGAGCAGTACTTC. It is translated as CASRPSGGAEQYF.